This TCR beta chain was obtained from a study of T-cell reconstitution after alpha-beta-depleted transplantation in children. Researchers prepared the TCRbeta library using unique molecular identifiers, the study reports. One entry per CDR3 protein results from TCRdb running MiXCR on the PCR reads. This table has around 300,000 distinct CDR3 sequences, 10% appearing once. General study results and limits: Several hundred graft clones that had expanded were reportedly the source of alpha-beta T cells about two months after transplant. Among T cells one year after transplant, newly produced cells accounted for most counts and diversity. Surviving recipient T cells and thymic progenitors produced the high day-60 TCRbeta diversity seen in some patients.

This clonotype was counted ten times or more. Its antigen remains unknown. V lost 5 bases, J lost 2 bases, and 5 bases stayed unmatched. CDR1 is SGHAT and CDR2 is FQNNGV in the germline V gene. CDR3 length: 16 amino acids. The TCR was taken from a boy in the first two years of life with acute myeloid leukemia, due to receive a stem cell transplant. The rearrangement joins TRBV11-2 to TRBJ2-1; 11 bases match TRBD2. Here the sequenced sample was PBMCs, taken before TCRalphabeta/CD19-depleted stem cell transplant. The CDR3 nucleotides read TGTGCCAGCAGCCCCGATAGCGGGGGGGCCTACAATGAGCAGTTCTTC. Its translation is CASSPDSGGAYNEQFF.